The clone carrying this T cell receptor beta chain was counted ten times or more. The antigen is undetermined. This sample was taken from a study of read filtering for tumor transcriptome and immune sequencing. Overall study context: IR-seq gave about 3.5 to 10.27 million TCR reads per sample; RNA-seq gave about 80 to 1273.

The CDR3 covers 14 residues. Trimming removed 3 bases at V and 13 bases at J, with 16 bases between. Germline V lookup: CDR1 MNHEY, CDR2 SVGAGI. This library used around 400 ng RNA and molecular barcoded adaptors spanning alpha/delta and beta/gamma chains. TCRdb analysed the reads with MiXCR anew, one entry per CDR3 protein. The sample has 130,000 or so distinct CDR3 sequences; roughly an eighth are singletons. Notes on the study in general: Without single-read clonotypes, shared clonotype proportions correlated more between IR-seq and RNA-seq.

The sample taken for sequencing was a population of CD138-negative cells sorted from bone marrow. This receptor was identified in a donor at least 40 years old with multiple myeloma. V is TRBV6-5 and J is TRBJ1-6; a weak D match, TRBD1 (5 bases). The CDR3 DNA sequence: TGTGCCAGCAGTTATCGGGCGGGGGAAACCCCCCTCCACTTT. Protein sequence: CASSYRAGETPLHF.